This is a list of T cell receptor beta chains from one sample in a study of T cells in localized non-small cell lung cancer. TCRdb's table, derived via immunoSEQ multiplex PCR, lists solely in-frame clones and lacks some. The data contain 35,000 to 50,000 clones, more than 85% of them seen just once; the ten biggest clones take up roughly a tenth. The sequencing here drew on PBMCs, taken before any cancer treatment. The source of these receptors is a woman aged 40 to 75 with stage II lung adenocarcinoma. CDR3s include the opening cysteine and the closing phenylalanine or tryptophan. Fields, in order: J gene, D gene, V gene, clone size, CDR3 protein, CDR3 DNA. The D gene is left open where the match is weak. Only part of the rows carry a size: once, few, many, or a class if the clone is expanded.

J gene: TRBJ1-6; D gene: NA; V gene: TRBV2; clone size: NA; CDR3 protein: CASRGGGSYNSPLHF; CDR3 DNA: TGTGCCAGCAGAGGGGGAGGCTCCTATAATTCACCCCTCCACTTT
J gene: TRBJ2-5; D gene: TRBD2; V gene: TRBV5-1; clone size: NA; CDR3 protein: CASSLEASGGPETQYF; CDR3 DNA: TGCGCCAGCAGCTTGGAGGCTAGCGGGGGGCCGGAGACCCAGTACTTC
J gene: TRBJ1-1; D gene: NA; V gene: TRBV6-5; clone size: NA; CDR3 protein: CASRRTVNTEAFF; CDR3 DNA: TGTGCCAGCAGGAGAACAGTGAACACTGAAGCTTTCTTT
J gene: TRBJ1-5; D gene: NA; V gene: TRBV19; clone size: few; CDR3 protein: CASSVTGLRNQPQHF; CDR3 DNA: TGTGCCAGTAGTGTTACAGGGCTCCGCAATCAGCCCCAGCATTTT
J gene: TRBJ2-5; D gene: TRBD2; V gene: TRBV5-4; clone size: NA; CDR3 protein: CASSTNRGDLETQYF; CDR3 DNA: TGTGCCAGCAGCACCAACCGGGGGGATTTAGAGACCCAGTACTTC
J gene: TRBJ2-7; D gene: TRBD1; V gene: TRBV11-2; clone size: NA; CDR3 protein: CASSVGQGSDEQYF; CDR3 DNA: TGTGCCAGCAGCGTGGGACAGGGAAGCGACGAGCAGTACTTC
J gene: TRBJ2-7; D gene: TRBD1; V gene: TRBV5-1; clone size: NA; CDR3 protein: CASSSAGGDEQYF; CDR3 DNA: TGCGCCAGCAGCTCCGCAGGGGGAGACGAGCAGTACTTC
J gene: TRBJ1-4; D gene: NA; V gene: TRBV5-1; clone size: NA; CDR3 protein: CASSVDTAGEKLFF; CDR3 DNA: TGCGCCAGCAGCGTGGACACGGCGGGCGAAAAACTGTTTTTT
J gene: TRBJ2-3; D gene: TRBD2; V gene: TRBV5-4; clone size: NA; CDR3 protein: CASSLVGLAGGDTQYF; CDR3 DNA: TGTGCCAGCAGCTTGGTCGGGCTAGCGGGGGGAGATACGCAGTATTTT
J gene: TRBJ2-3; D gene: TRBD2; V gene: TRBV11-3; clone size: once; CDR3 protein: CASSSGLAGGPRTDTQYF; CDR3 DNA: TGTGCCAGCAGCTCGGGACTAGCGGGAGGGCCACGGACAGATACGCAGTATTTT
J gene: TRBJ2-3; D gene: NA; V gene: TRBV19; clone size: NA; CDR3 protein: CASSPRGVPSTDTQYF; CDR3 DNA: TGTGCCAGTAGTCCCCGGGGCGTCCCTAGCACAGATACGCAGTATTTT
J gene: TRBJ2-7; D gene: TRBD1; V gene: TRBV5-1; clone size: NA; CDR3 protein: CASSLAGTGAYEQYF; CDR3 DNA: TGCGCCAGCAGCTTGGCAGGGACAGGGGCCTACGAGCAGTACTTC
J gene: TRBJ1-3; D gene: NA; V gene: TRBV7-2; clone size: NA; CDR3 protein: CASSLGPSKAGNTIYF; CDR3 DNA: TGTGCCAGCAGCTTAGGGCCTTCAAAGGCTGGAAACACCATATATTTT
J gene: TRBJ2-3; D gene: NA; V gene: TRBV18; clone size: NA; CDR3 protein: CASSSGQADTQYF; CDR3 DNA: TGTGCCAGCTCTTCCGGTCAGGCAGATACGCAGTATTTT